The present TCR beta chain was sequenced within a study of shared clonotypes between healthy human individuals. CDR3 length: 14 residues. The V end lost 0 bases, the J end lost 3 bases, and 8 bases lay between the germline ends. Germline V gene data show CDR1 as SGHTA and CDR2 as FQGNSA. The data were produced by immunoSEQ multiplex PCR, yet TCRdb's version contains in-frame clones alone and is incomplete. The sample yields more than 400,000 clones, more than 65% seen once. This clone was counted a few times. This sequence was found in a woman between 40 and 55 years old in good health. Some clones in this sample may be carry-over from other donors' samples. The chain recombines TRBV7-2 with TRBJ2-5; D is perhaps TRBD1 (5 bases). Sequencing was done on a sample of PBMCs. CDR3 amino acids: CASSLAGLKETQYF. CDR3 nucleotides: TGTGCCAGCAGCTTAGCGGGGCTTAAAGAGACCCAGTACTTC.